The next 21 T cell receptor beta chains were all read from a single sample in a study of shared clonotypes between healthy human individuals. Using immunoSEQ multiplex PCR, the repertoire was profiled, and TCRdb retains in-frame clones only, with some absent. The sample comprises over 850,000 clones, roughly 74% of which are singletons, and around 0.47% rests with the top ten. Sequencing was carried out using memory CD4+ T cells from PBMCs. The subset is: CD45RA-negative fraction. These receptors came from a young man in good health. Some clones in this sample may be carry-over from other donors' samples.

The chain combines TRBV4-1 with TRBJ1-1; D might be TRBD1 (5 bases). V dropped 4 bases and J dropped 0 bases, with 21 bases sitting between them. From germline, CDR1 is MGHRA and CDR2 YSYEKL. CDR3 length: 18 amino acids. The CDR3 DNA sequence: TGCGCCAGCAGCCCAACGAATAAACTATGGGGGGTGAACACTGAAGCTTTCTTT. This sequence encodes CASSPTNKLWGVNTEAFF.

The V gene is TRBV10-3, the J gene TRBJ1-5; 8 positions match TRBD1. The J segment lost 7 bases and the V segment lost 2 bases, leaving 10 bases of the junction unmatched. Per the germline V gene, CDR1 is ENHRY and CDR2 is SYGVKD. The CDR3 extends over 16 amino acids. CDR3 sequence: CAISEGTGPFEQPQHF. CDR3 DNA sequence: TGTGCCATCAGTGAGGGGACAGGCCCGTTCGAGCAGCCCCAGCATTTT.

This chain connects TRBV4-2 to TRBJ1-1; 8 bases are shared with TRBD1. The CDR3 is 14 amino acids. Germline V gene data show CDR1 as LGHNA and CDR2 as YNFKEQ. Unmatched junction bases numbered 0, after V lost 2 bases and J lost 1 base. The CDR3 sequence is CASSQTGGNTEAFF. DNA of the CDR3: TGTGCCAGCAGCCAAACAGGGGGGAACACTGAAGCTTTCTTT.

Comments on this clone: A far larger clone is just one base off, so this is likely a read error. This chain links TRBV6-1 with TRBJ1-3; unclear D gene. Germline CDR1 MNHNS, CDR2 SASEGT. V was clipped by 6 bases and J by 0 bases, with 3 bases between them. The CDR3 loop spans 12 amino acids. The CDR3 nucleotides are TGTGCCAGCAGGGACTCTGGAAACACCATATATTTT. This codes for CASRDSGNTIYF.

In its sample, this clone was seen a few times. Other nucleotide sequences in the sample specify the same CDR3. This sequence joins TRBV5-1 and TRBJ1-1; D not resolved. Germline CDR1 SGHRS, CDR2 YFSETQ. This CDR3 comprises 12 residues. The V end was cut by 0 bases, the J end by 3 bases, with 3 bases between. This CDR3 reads CASSLADTEAFF. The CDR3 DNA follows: TGCGCCAGCAGCTTGGCCGACACTGAAGCTTTCTTT.

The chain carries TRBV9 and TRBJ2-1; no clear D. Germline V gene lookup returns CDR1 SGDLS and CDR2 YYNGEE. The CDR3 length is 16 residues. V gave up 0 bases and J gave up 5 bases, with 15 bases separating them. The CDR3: CASSVVGMSGHNEQFF. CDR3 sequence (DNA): TGTGCCAGCAGCGTAGTAGGGATGAGTGGGCACAATGAGCAGTTCTTC.

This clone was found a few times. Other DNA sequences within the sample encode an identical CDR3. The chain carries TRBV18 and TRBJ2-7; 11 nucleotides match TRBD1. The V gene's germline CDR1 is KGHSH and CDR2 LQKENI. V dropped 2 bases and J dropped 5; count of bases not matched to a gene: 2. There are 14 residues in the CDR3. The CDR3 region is CASSPGTGGDEQYF. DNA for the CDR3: TGTGCCAGCTCACCAGGGACAGGGGGTGACGAGCAGTACTTC.

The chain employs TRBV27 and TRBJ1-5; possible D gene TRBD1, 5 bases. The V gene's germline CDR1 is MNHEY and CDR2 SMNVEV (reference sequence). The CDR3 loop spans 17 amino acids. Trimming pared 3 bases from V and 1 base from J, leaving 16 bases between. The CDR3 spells CASSFCFDGASNQPQHF. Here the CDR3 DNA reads TGTGCCAGCAGTTTTTGTTTTGATGGGGCGAGCAATCAGCCCCAGCATTTT.

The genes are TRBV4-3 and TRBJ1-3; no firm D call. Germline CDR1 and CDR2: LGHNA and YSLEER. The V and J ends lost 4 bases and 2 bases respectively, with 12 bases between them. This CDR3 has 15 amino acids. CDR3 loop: CASSPLNFAGNTIYF. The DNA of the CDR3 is TGCGCCAGCAGCCCTCTAAACTTCGCTGGAAACACCATATATTTT.

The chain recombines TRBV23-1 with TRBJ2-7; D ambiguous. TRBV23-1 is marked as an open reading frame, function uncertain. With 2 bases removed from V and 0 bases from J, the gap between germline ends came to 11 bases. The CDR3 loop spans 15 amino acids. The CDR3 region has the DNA TGCGCCAGCAGTCAAGGGCAACAGAGCTCCTACGAGCAGTACTTC. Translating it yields CASSQGQQSSYEQYF.

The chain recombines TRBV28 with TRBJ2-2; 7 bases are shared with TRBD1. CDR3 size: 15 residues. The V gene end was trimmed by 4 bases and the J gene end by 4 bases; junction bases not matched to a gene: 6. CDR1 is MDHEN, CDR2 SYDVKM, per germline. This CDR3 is CASSSIQGLTGELFF. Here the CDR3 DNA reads TGTGCCAGCAGTTCCATACAGGGGCTCACCGGGGAGCTGTTTTTT.

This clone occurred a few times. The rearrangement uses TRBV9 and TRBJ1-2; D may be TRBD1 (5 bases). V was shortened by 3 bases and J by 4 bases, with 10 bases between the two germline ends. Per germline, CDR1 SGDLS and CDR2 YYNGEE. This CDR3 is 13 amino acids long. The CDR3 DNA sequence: TGTGCCAGCAGCGCGGACGGGACCTATGGCTACACCTTC. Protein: CASSADGTYGYTF.

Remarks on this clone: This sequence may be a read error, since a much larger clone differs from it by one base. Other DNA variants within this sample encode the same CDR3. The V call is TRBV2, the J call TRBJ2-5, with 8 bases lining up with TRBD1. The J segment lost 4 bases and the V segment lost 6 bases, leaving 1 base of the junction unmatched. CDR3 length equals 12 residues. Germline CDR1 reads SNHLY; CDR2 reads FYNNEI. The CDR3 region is CASRDRGETQYF. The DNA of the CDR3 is TGTGCCAGCAGAGACAGGGGAGAGACCCAGTACTTC.

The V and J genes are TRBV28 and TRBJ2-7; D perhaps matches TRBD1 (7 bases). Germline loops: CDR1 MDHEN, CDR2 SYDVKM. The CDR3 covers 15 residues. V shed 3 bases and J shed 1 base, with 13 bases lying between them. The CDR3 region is CASSLEGTASYEQYF. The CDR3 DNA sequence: TGTGCCAGCAGTTTGGAGGGGACAGCTTCCTACGAGCAGTACTTC. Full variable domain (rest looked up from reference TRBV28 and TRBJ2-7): DVKVTQSSRYLVKRTGEKVFLECVQDMDHENMFWYRQDPGLGLRLIYFSYDVKMKEKGDIPEGYSVSREKKERFSLILESASTNQTSMYLCASSLEGTASYEQYFGPGTRLTVT.

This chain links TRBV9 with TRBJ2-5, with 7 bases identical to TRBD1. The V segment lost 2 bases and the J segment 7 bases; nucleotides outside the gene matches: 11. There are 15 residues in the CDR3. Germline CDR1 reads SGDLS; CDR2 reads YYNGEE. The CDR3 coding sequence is TGTGCCAGCAGCGTTGTCGGACAGGCGGTCGGGACCCAGTACTTC. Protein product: CASSVVGQAVGTQYF.

DNA of the CDR3: TGTGCCAGCAGCTTGCTATCGGGGAGTGACACTGAAGCTTTCTTT. Residues: CASSLLSGSDTEAFF. This chain connects TRBV7-9 to TRBJ1-1; D gene ambiguous. Per germline, CDR1 SEHNR and CDR2 FQNEAQ (reference sequence). Trimming removed 3 bases at V and 3 bases at J, with 14 bases between. The CDR3 sequence is 15 residues long.

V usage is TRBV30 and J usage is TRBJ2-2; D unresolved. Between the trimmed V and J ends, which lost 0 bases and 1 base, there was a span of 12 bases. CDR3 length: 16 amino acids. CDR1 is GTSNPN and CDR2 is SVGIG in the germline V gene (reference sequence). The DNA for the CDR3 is TGTGCCTGGAGTGTAAATCGGCCGAGGAACACCGGGGAGCTGTTTTTT. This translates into CAWSVNRPRNTGELFF.

As DNA, the CDR3 is TGTGCCAGCTCACCACTGGCAGGGCCCACCTACGAGCAGTACTTC. Protein sequence: CASSPLAGPTYEQYF. This chain joins TRBV18 and TRBJ2-7; the D gene is possibly TRBD1 (5 bases). The V and J ends lost 1 base and 2 bases respectively, with 12 bases between them. This CDR3 contains 15 residues. The V gene's germline CDR1 is KGHSH and CDR2 LQKENI.

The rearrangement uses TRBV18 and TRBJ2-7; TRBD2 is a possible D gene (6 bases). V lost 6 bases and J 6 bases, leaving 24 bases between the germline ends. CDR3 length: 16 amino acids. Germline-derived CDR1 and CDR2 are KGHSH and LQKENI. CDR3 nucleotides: TGTGCCAGCTCTCCCTTACTAGCCCTCCATGCCGGCGAGCAGTACTTC. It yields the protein CASSPLLALHAGEQYF. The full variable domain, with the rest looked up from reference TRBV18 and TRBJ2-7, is NAGVMQNPRHLVRRRGQEARLRCSPMKGHSHVYWYRQLPEEGLKFMVYLQKENIIDESGMPKERFSAEFPKEGPSILRIQQVVRGDSAAYFCASSPLLALHAGEQYFGPGTRLTVT.

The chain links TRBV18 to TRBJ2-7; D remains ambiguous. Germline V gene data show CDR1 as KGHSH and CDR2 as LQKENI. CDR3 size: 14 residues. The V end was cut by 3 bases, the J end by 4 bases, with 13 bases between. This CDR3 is CASSPAWGEYEQYF. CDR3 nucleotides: TGTGCCAGCTCACCGGCGTGGGGTGAGTACGAGCAGTACTTC.

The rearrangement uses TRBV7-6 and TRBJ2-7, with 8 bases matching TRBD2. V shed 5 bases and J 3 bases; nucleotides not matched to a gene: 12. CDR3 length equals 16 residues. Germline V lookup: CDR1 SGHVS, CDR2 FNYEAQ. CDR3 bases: TGTGCCAGCAGCACGACTCCTGGGCGGGAGGACTACGAGCAGTACTTC. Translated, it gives CASSTTPGREDYEQYF.